This T cell receptor beta chain was captured in a study of blood T cell repertoires in COVID-19. Looking at the study overall: Spain, Italy and the United States supplied samples that represented acute and convalescent COVID-19. T cells, B-cell-depleted T cells, or PBMCs supplied cDNA or gDNA.

Authors' processing steps: Amplifying reference gene primers gave estimates of nucleated cell counts. Sequencing was performed with immunoSEQ multiplex PCR; in TCRdb, only in-frame clones are kept and a portion is missing. D and trimming were read from the DNA, whereas the V and J calls and clone size are those reported in that table. The data contain 110,000 to 150,000 clones, approximately 80% of them singletons. The CDR3 is made up of 15 amino acids. Per germline, CDR1 SGHTS and CDR2 YDEGEE. The V end lost 4 bases, the J end lost 3 bases, and 13 bases lay between the germline ends. This chain joins TRBV5-8 and TRBJ2-2; D is uncertain. This clonotype was sampled from a woman over 75 in a cohort sampled during active or convalescent COVID-19. The sequencing input was peripheral blood. CDR3 residues: CASSEMGRYTGELFF. In DNA, the CDR3 is TGTGCCAGCAGCGAAATGGGCAGATACACCGGGGAGCTGTTTTTT.